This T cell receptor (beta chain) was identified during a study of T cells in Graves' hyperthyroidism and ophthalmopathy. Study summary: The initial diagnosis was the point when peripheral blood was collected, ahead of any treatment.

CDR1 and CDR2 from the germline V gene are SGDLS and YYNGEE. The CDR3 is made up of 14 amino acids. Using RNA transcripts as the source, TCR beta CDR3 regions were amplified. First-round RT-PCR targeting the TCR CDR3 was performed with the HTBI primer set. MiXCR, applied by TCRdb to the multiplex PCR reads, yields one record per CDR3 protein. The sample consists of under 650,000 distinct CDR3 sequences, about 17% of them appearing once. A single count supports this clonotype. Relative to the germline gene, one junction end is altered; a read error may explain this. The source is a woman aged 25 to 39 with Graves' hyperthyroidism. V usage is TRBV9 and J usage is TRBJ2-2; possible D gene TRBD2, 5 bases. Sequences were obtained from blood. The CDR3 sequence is CASSVQSNTGELIF. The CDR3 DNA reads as TGTGCCAGCAGCGTTCAGTCGAACACCGGGGAGCTGATTTTT. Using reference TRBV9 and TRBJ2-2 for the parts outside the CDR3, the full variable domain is DSGVTQTPKHLITATGQRVTLRCSPRSGDLSVYWYQQSLDQGLQFLIQYYNGEERAKGNILERFSAQQFPDLHSELNLSSLELGDSALYFCASSVQSNTGELIFGEGSRLTVL.